This T cell receptor beta chain originates from a study of CD8 T cells in ankylosing spondylitis. The TCR beta libraries were generated through quantitative 5'-RACE incorporating molecular barcodes. TCRdb recomputed calls from the 5' RACE reads with MiXCR, one row per CDR3 protein. This table holds 350,000 or so distinct CDR3 sequences, less than 9.5% found once. CDR3 length: 18 residues. Trimming at V came to 4 bases and at J to 3 bases, leaving 12 bases not matched to a gene. Germline V CDR1 and CDR2: SQVTM, ANQGSEA. Study-wide findings and caveats: Reports say disease-linked clones showed up significantly more in matched ankylosing spondylitis synovial fluid. Relatively rare in peripheral blood, disease-linked clones were also CD8+. About 8 highly homologous variants made up a TCR beta motif, and this motif appeared characteristic of ankylosing spondylitis blood.

This clonotype has just a few counts. Its antigen is currently unknown. The specimen was blood, either unsorted or a sorted T cell fraction (not recorded which). This sequence originates from a male donor with ankylosing spondylitis. This chain uses TRBV29-1 with TRBJ2-1; 13 bases are shared with TRBD2. Here the CDR3 reads CSVGGTSGNNLYYNEQFF. In DNA form, the CDR3 reads TGCAGCGTTGGCGGGACTAGCGGGAATAACTTGTACTACAATGAGCAGTTCTTC.